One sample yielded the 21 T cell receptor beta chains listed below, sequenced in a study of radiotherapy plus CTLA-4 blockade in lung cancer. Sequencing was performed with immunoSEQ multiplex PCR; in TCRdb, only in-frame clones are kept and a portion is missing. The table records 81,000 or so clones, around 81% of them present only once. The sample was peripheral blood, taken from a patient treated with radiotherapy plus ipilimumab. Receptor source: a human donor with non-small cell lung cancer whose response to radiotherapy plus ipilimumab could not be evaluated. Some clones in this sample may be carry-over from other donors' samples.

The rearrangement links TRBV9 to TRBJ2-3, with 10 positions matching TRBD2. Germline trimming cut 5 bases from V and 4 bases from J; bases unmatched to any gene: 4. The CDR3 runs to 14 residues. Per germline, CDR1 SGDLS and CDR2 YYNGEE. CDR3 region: CASRISGGADTQYF. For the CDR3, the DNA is TGTGCCAGCAGAATAAGCGGGGGGGCAGATACGCAGTATTTT.

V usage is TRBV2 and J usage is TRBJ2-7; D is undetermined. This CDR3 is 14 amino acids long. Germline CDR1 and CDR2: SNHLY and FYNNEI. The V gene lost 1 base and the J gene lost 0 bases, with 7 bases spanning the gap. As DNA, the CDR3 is TGTGCCAGCAGTGAAGGAGCGCTCTCCTACGAGCAGTACTTC. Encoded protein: CASSEGALSYEQYF.

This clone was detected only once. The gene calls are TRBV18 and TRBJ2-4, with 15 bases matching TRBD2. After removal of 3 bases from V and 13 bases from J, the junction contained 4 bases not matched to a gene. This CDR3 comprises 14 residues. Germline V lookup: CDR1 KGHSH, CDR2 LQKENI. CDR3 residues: CASSPRTSGGEQYF. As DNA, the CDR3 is TGTGCCAGCTCACCTAGGACTAGCGGGGGGGAGCAGTACTTC.

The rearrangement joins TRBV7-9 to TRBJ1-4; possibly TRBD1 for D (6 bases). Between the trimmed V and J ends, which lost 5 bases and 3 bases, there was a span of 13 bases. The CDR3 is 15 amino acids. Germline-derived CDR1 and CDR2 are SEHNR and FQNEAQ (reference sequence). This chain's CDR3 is CASSPLQGPNEKLFF. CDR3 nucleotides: TGTGCCAGCAGCCCACTACAGGGCCCTAATGAAAAACTGTTTTTT.

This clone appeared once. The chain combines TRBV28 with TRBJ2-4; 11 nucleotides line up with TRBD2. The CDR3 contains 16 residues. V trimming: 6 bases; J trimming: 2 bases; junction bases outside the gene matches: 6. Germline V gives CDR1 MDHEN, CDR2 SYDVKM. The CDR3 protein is CASRLSGGATKNIQYF. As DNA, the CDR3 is TGTGCCAGCAGACTTAGCGGGGGGGCAACCAAAAACATTCAGTACTTC.

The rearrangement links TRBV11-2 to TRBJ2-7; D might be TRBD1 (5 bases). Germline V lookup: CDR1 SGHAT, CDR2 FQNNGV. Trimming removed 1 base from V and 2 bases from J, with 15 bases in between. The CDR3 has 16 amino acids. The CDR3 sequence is CASSLGPGPSTYEQYF. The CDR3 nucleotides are TGTGCCAGCAGCTTAGGCCCAGGGCCTTCTACCTACGAGCAGTACTTC.

The CDR3 nucleotides are TGTGCCAGCAGCTTAAGTAGGGACAGAAGAAACATTCAGTACTTC. This sequence encodes CASSLSRDRRNIQYF. The genes are TRBV7-8 and TRBJ2-4, with 7 bases identical to TRBD1. Losses at the gene ends were 2 bases for V and 6 bases for J; bases not matched to a gene: 7. CDR3 length: 15 residues. Germline V gene lookup returns CDR1 SGHVS and CDR2 FQNEAQ.

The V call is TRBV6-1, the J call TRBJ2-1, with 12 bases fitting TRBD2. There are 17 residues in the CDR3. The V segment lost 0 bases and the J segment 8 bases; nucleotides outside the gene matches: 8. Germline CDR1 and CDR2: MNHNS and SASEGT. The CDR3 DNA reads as TGTGCCAGCAGTGAAGCTGGCCTAGCGGGGGGGGCGGATGAGCAGTTCTTC. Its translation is CASSEAGLAGGADEQFF.

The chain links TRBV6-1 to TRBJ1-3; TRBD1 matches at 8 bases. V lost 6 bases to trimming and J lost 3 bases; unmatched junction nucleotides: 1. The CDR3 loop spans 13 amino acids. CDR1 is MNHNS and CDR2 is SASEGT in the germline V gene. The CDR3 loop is CASRDRVGNTIYF. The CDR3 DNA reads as TGTGCCAGCAGGGACAGGGTTGGAAACACCATATATTTT.

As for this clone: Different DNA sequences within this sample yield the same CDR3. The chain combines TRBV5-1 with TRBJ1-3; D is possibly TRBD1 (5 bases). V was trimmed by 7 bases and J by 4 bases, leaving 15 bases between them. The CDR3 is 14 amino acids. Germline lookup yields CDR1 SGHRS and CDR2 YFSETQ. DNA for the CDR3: TGCGCCAGCTCCTTGGCAGGGCAGGGAAACACCATATATTTT. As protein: CASSLAGQGNTIYF.

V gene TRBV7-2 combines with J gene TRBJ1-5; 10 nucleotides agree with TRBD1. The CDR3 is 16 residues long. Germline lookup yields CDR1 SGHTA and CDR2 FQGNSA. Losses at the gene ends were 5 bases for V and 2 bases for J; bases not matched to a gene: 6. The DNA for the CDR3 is TGTGCCAGCAGCCGTGGAGGGACAGGGGGCAATCAGCCCCAGCATTTT. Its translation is CASSRGGTGGNQPQHF. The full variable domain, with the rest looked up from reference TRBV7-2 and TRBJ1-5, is GAGVSQSPSNKVTEKGKDVELRCDPISGHTALYWYRQSLGQGLEFLIYFQGNSAPDKSGLPSDRFSAERTGGSVSTLTIQRTQQEDSAVYLCASSRGGTGGNQPQHFGDGTRLSIL.

The CDR3, as DNA: TGTGCCAGCAGCCATAGACAGGGGGCTAGGAATGAGCAGTTCTTC. Protein product: CASSHRQGARNEQFF. This chain joins TRBV5-4 and TRBJ2-1, with TRBD1 matching 10 bases. With 4 bases clipped from V and 7 bases from J, the junction kept 8 bases outside the gene matches. The CDR3 has 15 residues. Germline loops: CDR1 SGHNT, CDR2 YYREEE (reference sequence).

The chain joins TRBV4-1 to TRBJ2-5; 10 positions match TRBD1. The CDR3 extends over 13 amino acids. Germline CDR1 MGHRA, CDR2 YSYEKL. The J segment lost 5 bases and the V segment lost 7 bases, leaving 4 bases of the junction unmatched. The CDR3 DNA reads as TGCGCCAGCAAGGGACAGGGGCTGGAGACCCAGTACTTC. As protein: CASKGQGLETQYF.

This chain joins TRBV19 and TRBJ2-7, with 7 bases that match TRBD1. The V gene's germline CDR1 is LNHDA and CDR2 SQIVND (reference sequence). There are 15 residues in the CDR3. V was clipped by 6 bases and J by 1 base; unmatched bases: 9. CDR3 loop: CASRRYGDRSYEQYF. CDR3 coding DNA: TGTGCCAGTAGGAGGTATGGGGACAGATCCTACGAGCAGTACTTC. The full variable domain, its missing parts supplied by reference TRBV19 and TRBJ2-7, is DGGITQSPKYLFRKEGQNVTLSCEQNLNHDAMYWYRQDPGQGLRLIYYSQIVNDFQKGDIAEGYSVSREKKESFPLTVTSAQKNPTAFYLCASRRYGDRSYEQYFGPGTRLTVT.

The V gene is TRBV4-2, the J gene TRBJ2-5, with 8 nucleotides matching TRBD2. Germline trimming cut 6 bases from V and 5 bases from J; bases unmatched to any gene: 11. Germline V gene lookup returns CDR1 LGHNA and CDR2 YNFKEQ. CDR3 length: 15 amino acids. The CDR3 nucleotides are TGTGCCAGCAGTCTAGCCGGGGGGGCCTACGAGACCCAGTACTTC. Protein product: CASSLAGGAYETQYF.

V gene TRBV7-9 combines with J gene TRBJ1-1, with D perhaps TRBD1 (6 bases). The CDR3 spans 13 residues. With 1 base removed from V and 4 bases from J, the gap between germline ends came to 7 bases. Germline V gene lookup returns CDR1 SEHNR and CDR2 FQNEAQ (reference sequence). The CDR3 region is CASSLEGGTEAFF. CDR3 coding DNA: TGTGCCAGCAGCTTAGAAGGGGGCACTGAAGCTTTCTTT. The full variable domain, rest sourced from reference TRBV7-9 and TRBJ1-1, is DTGVSQNPRHKITKRGQNVTFRCDPISEHNRLYWYRQTLGQGPEFLTYFQNEAQLEKSRLLSDRFSAERPKGSFSTLEIQRTEQGDSAMYLCASSLEGGTEAFFGQGTRLTVV.

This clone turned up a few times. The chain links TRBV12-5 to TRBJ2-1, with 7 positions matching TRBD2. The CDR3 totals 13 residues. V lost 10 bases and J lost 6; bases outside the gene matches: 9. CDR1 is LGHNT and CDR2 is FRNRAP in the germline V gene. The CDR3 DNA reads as TGTGCTACATCGGGGGGATTTACCAATGAGCAGTTCTTC. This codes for CATSGGFTNEQFF.

The CDR3 is CASSLMGQGDGELFF. DNA of the CDR3: TGTGCCAGCAGCCTAATGGGACAGGGAGACGGGGAGCTGTTTTTT. The V gene is TRBV14, the J gene TRBJ2-2, with TRBD1 matching 9 bases. Looked up from germline, CDR1 is SGHDN and CDR2 is FVKESK. The CDR3 has 15 residues. Trimming at V came to 4 bases and at J to 7 bases, leaving 7 bases not matched to a gene.

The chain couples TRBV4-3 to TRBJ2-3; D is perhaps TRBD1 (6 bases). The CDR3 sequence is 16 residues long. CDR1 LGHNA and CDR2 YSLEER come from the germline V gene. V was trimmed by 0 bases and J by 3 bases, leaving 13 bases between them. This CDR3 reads CASSQDLAGATDTQYF. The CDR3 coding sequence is TGCGCCAGCAGCCAAGATCTTGCAGGGGCAACAGATACGCAGTATTTT.

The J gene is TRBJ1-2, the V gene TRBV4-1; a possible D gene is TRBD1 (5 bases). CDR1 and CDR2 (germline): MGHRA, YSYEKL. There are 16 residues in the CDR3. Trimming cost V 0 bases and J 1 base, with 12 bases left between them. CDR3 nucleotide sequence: TGCGCCAGCAGCCAAGATCTGACAGCTCTTAACTATGGCTACACCTTC. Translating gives CASSQDLTALNYGYTF.

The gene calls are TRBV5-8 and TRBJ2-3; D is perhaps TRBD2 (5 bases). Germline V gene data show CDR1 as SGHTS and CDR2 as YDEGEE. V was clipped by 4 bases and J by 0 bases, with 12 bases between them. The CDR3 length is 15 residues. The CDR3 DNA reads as TGTGCCAGCAGCCCCGGACTTCGTAGCACAGATACGCAGTATTTT. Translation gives CASSPGLRSTDTQYF.